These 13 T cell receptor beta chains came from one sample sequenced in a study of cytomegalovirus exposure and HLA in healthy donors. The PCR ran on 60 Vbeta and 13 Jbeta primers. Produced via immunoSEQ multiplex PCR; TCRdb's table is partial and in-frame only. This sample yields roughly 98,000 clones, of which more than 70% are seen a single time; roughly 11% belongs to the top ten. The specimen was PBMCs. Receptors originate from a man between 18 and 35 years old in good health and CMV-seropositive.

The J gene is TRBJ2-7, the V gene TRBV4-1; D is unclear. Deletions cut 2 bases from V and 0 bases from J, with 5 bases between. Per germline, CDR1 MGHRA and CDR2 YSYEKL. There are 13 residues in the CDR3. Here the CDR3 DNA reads TGCGCCAGCAGCCAACCCTACTCCTACGAGCAGTACTTC. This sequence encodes CASSQPYSYEQYF.

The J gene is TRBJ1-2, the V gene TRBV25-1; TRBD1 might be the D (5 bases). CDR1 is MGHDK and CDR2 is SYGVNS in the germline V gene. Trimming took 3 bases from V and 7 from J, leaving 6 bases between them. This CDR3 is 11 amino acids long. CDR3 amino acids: CASSDGGGYTF. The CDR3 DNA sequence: TGTGCCAGCAGTGACGGGGGTGGCTACACCTTC.

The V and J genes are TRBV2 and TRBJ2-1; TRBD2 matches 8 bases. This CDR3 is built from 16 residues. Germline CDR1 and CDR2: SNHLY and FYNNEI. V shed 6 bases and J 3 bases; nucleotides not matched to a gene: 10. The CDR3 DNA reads TGTGCCAGCAGGACGGGACGGGGGGGCGACTACAATGAGCAGTTCTTC. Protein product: CASRTGRGGDYNEQFF.

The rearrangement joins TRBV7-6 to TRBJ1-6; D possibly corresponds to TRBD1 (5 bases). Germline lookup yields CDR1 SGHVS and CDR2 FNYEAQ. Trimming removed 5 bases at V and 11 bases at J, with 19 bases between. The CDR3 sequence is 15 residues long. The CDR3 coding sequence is TGTGCCAGCAGCGCTCCCCTAGGGGAGGGGACACCCCTCCACTTT. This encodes CASSAPLGEGTPLHF.

CDR3 loop: CASSYVTGGYNEQFF. In nucleotides, the CDR3 is TGTGCCAGCAGTTACGTGACGGGGGGCTACAATGAGCAGTTCTTC. V and J are TRBV6-5 and TRBJ2-1, with 7 bases that match TRBD2. Germline V CDR1 and CDR2: MNHEY, SVGAGI. Trimming removed 2 bases from V and 3 bases from J; junction bases left unmatched: 4. The CDR3 is made up of 15 amino acids.

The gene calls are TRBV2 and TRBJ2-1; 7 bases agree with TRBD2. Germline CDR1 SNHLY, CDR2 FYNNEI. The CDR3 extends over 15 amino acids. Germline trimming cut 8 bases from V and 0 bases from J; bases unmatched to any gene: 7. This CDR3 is CASLSGGSSYNEQFF. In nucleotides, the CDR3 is TGTGCCAGCCTGTCCGGGGGGAGCTCCTACAATGAGCAGTTCTTC.

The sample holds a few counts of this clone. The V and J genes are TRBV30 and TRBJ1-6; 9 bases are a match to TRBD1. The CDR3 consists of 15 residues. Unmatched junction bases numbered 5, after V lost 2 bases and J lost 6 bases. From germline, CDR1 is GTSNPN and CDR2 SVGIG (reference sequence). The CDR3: CAWSPRQGGNSPLHF. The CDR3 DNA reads TGTGCCTGGAGTCCCAGACAGGGGGGTAATTCACCCCTCCACTTT. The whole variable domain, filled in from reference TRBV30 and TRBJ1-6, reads SQTIHQWPATLVQPVGSPLSLECTVEGTSNPNLYWYRQAAGRGLQLLFYSVGIGQISSEVPQNLSASRPQDRQFILSSKKLLLSDSGFYLCAWSPRQGGNSPLHFGNGTRLTVT.

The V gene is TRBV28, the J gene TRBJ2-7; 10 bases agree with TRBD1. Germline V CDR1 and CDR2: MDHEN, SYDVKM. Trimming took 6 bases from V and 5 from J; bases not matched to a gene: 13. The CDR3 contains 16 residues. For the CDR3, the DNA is TGTGCCAGCAGGCCTACAGGGGGACAGGGGCAGCACGAGCAGTACTTC. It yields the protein CASRPTGGQGQHEQYF.

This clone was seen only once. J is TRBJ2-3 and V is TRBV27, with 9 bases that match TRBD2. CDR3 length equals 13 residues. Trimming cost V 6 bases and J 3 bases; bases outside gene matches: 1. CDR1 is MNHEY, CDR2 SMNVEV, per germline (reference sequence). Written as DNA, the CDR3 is TGTGCCAGCAGGGCGGGGGGGACAGATACGCAGTATTTT. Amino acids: CASRAGGTDTQYF.

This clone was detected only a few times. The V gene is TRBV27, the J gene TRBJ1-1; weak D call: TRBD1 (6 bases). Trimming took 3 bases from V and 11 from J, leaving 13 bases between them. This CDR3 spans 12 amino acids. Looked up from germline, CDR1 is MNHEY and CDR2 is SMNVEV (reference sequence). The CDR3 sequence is CASSFTAGVAFF. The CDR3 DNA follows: TGTGCCAGCAGTTTCACGGCAGGGGTGGCTTTCTTT.

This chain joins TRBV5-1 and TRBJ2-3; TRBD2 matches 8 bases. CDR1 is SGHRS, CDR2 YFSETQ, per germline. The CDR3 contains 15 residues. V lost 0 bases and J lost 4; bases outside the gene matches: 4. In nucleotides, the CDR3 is TGCGCCAGCAGCTTGGGGCGGGGGGAATCAGATACGCAGTATTTT. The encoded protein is CASSLGRGESDTQYF.

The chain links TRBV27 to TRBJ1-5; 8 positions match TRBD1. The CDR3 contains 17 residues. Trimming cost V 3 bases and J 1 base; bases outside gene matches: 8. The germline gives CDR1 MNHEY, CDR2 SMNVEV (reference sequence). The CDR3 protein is CASSFTTGGVSNQPQHF. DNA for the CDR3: TGTGCCAGCAGTTTTACCACAGGGGGGGTGAGCAATCAGCCCCAGCATTTT.

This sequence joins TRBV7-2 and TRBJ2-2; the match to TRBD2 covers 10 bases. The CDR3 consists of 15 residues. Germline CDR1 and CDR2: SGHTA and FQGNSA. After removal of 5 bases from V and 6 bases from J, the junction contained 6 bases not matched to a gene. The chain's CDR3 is CASSPPGLASGELFF. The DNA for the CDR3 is TGTGCCAGCAGCCCACCGGGACTAGCGTCCGGGGAGCTGTTTTTT.